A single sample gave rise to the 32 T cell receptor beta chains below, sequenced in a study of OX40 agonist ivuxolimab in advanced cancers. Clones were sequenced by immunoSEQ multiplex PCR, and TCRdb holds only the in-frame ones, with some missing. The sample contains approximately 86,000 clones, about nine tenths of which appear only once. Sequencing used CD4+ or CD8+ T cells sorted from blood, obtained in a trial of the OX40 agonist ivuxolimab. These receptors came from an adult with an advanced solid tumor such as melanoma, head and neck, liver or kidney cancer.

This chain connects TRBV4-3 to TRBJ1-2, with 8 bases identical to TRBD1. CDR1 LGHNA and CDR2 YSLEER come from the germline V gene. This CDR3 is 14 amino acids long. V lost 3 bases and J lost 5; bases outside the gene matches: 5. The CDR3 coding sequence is TGCGCCAGCAGCCACTCCGGGACAGGTTATGGCTACACCTTC. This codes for CASSHSGTGYGYTF.

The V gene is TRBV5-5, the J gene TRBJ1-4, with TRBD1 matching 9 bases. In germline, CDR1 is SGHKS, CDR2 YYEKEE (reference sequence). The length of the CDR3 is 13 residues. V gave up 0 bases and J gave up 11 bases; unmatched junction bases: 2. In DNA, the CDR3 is TGTGCCAGCAGCTTGGGGACAGGGGTTAAACTGTTTTTT. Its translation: CASSLGTGVKLFF.

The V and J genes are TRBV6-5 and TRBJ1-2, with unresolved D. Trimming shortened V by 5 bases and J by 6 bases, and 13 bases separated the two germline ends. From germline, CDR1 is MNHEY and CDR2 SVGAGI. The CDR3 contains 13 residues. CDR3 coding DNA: TGTGCCAGCAGTGGTAGGATGATTGATGGCTACACCTTC. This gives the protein CASSGRMIDGYTF.

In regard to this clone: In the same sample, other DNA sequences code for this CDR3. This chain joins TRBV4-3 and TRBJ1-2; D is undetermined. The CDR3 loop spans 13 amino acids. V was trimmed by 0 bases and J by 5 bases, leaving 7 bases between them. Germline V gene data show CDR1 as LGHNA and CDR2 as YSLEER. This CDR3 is CASSQDLGYGYTF. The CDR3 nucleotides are TGCGCCAGCAGCCAAGACCTGGGATATGGCTACACCTTC.

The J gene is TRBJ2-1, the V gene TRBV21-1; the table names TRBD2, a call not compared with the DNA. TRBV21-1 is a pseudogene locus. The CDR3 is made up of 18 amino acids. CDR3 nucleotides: TGTGCCAGCAGCAATACGCTTATTTGGGGGGAGACCTACAATGAGCAGTTCTTC. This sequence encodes CASSNTLIWGETYNEQFF.

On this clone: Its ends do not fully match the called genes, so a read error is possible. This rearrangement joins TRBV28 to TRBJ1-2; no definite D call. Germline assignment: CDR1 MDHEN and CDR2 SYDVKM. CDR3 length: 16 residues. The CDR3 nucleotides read TGTGCCAGCAGTTTAGGAACACTCCACACCGCCTATGGCTATACCTTC. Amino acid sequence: CASSLGTLHTAYGYTF.

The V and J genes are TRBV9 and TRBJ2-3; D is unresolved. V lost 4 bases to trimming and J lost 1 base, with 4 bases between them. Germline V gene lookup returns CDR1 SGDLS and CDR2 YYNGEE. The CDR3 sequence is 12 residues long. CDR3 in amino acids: CASSPRTDTQYF. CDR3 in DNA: TGTGCCAGCAGCCCCCGCACAGATACGCAGTATTTT. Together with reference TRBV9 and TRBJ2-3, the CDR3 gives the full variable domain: DSGVTQTPKHLITATGQRVTLRCSPRSGDLSVYWYQQSLDQGLQFLIQYYNGEERAKGNILERFSAQQFPDLHSELNLSSLELGDSALYFCASSPRTDTQYFGPGTRLTVL.

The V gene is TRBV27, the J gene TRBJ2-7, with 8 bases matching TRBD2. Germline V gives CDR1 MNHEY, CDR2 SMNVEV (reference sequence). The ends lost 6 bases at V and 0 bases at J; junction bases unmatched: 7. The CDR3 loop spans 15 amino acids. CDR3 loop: CASRQSGSHSYEQYF. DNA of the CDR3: TGTGCCAGCAGACAGAGCGGGAGTCACTCCTACGAGCAGTACTTC.

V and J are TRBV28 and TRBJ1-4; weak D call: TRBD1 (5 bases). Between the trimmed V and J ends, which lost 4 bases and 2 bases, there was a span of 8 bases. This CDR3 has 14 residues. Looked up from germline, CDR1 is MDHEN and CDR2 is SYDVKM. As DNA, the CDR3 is TGTGCCAGCAGTTCAGGGAGTACTAATGAAAAACTGTTTTTT. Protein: CASSSGSTNEKLFF.

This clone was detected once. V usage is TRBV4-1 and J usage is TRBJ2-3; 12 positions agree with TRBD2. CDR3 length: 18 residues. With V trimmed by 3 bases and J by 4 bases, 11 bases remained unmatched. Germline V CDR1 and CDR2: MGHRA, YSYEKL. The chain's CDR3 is CASSQEASGRASADTQYF. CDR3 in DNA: TGCGCCAGCAGCCAGGAAGCTAGCGGGAGGGCCAGTGCAGATACGCAGTATTTT.

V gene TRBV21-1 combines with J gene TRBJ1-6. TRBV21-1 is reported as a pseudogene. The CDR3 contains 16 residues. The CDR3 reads CASSKEGGTIDSPLHF. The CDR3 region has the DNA TGTGCCAGCAGCAAAGAGGGGGGGACCATAGATTCACCCCTCCACTTT.

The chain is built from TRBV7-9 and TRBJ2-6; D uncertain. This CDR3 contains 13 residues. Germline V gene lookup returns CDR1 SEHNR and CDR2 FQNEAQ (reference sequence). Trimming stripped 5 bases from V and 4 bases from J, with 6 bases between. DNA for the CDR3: TGTGCCAGCAGCAGCTCCGGGGCCAACGTCCTGACTTTC. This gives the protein CASSSSGANVLTF.

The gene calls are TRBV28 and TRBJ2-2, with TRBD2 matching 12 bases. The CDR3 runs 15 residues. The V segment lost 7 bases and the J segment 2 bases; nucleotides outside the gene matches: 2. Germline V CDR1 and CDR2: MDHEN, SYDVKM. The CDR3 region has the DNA TGTGCCAGCAACGGACTAGCGGGAAACACCGGGGAGCTGTTTTTT. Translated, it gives CASNGLAGNTGELFF.

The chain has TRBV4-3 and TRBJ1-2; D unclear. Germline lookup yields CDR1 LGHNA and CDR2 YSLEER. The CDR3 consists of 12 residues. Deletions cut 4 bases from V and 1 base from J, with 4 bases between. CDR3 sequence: CASSRSNYGYTF. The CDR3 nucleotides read TGCGCCAGCAGCCGGAGTAACTATGGCTACACCTTC.

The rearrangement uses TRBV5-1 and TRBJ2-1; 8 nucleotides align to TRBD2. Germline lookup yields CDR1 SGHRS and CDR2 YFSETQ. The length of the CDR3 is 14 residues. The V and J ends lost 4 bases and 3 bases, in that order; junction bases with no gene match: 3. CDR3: CASSEGTSYNEQFF. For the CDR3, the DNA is TGCGCCAGCAGCGAAGGGACTAGCTACAATGAGCAGTTCTTC.

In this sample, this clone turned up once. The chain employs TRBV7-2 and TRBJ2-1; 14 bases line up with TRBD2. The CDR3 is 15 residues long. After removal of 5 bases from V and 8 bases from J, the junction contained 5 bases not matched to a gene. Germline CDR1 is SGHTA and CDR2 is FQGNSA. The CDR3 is CASSLGTSGSDEQFF. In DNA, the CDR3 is TGTGCCAGCAGCCTCGGGACTAGCGGGAGCGATGAGCAGTTCTTC.

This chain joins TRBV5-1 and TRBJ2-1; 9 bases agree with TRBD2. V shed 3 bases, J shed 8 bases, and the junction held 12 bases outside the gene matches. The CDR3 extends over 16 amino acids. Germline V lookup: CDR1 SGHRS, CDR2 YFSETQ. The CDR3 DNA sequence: TGCGCCAGCAGCTACTCGACTAGCGGCCTAGGGGATGAGCAGTTCTTC. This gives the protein CASSYSTSGLGDEQFF.

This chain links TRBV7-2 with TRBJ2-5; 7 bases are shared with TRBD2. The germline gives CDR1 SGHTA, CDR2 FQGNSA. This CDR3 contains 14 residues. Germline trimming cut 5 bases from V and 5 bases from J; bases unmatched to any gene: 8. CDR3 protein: CASSLQRGGETQYF. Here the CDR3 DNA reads TGTGCCAGCAGCCTCCAGCGCGGGGGTGAGACCCAGTACTTC.

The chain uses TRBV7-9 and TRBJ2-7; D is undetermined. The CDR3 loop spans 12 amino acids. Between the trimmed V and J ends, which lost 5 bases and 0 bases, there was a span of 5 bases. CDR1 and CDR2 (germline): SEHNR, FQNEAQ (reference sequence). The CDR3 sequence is CASSASSYEQYF. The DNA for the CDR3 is TGTGCCAGCAGCGCGAGCTCCTACGAGCAGTACTTC.

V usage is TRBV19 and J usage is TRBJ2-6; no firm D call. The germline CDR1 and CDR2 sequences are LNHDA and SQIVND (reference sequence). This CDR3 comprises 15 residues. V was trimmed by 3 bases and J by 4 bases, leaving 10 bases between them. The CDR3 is CASSIFASGANVLTF. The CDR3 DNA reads TGTGCCAGTAGTATTTTTGCGTCGGGGGCCAACGTCCTGACTTTC. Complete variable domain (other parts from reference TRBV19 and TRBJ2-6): DGGITQSPKYLFRKEGQNVTLSCEQNLNHDAMYWYRQDPGQGLRLIYYSQIVNDFQKGDIAEGYSVSREKKESFPLTVTSAQKNPTAFYLCASSIFASGANVLTFGAGSRLTVL.

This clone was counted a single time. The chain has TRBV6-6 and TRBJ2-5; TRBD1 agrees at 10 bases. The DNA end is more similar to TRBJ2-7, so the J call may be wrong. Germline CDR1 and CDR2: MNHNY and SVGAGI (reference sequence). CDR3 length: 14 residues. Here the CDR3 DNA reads TGTGCCAGCAAACGACAGGGGGCTTTTTACGAGCAGTACTTC. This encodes CASKRQGAFYEQYF.

CDR3 DNA: TGTGCCAGCAGCGTAGACAGCGGGGTCACCGGGGAGCTGTTTTTT. It yields the protein CASSVDSGVTGELFF. This rearrangement joins TRBV9 to TRBJ2-2; 7 bases fit TRBD2. The CDR3 has 15 residues. CDR1 is SGDLS and CDR2 is YYNGEE in the germline V gene. J gave up 4 bases and V 0 bases, and 3 bases lay outside the gene matches.

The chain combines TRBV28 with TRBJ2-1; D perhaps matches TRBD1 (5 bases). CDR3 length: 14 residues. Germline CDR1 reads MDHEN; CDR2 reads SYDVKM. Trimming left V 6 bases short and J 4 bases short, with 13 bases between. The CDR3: CASRITGFYNEQFF. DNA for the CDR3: TGTGCCAGCAGAATCACAGGTTTTTACAATGAGCAGTTCTTC.

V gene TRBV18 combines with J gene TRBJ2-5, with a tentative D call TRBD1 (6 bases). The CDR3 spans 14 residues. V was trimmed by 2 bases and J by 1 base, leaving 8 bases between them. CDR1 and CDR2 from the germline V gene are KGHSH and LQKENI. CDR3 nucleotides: TGTGCCAGCTCACCAGGGACACCCCAAGAGACCCAGTACTTC. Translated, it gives CASSPGTPQETQYF. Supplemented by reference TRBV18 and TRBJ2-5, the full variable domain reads NAGVMQNPRHLVRRRGQEARLRCSPMKGHSHVYWYRQLPEEGLKFMVYLQKENIIDESGMPKERFSAEFPKEGPSILRIQQVVRGDSAAYFCASSPGTPQETQYFGPGTRLLVL.

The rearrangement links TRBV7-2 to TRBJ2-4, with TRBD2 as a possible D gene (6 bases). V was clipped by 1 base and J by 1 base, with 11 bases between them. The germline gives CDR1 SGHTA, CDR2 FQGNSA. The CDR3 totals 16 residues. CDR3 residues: CASSLEAGRAKNIQYF. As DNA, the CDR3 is TGTGCCAGCAGCTTAGAGGCAGGGAGGGCCAAAAACATTCAGTACTTC.

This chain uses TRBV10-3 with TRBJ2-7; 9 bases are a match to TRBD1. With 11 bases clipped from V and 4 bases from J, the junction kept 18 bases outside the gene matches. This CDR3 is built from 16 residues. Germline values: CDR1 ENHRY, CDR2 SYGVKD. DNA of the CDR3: TGTGCCTCCCGGATGGAGTCCGGGACAGGGATATACGAGCAGTACTTC. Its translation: CASRMESGTGIYEQYF.

The chain's CDR3 is CASSTTSVSSYNEQFF. The CDR3 DNA sequence: TGTGCCAGTAGCACGACTAGCGTCAGCTCCTACAATGAGCAGTTCTTC. The genes are TRBV19 and TRBJ2-1; 8 positions match TRBD2. Germline lookup yields CDR1 LNHDA and CDR2 SQIVND (reference sequence). J was trimmed by 0 bases and V by 6 bases; bases with no gene match: 7. This CDR3 is 16 amino acids long.

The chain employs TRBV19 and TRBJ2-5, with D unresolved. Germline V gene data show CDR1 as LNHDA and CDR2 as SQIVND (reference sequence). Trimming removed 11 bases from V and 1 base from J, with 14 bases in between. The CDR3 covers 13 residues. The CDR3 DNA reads TGTGCCGTAGTTACGGGCCTCCAAGAGACCCAGTACTTC. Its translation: CAVVTGLQETQYF.

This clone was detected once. CDR3 sequence: CASSTPGTGVNEQFF. The CDR3 nucleotides are TGTGCCAGCAGCACACCCGGGACAGGGGTTAATGAGCAGTTCTTC. The chain links TRBV9 to TRBJ2-1; TRBD1 matches 10 bases. The trim removed 4 bases at V and 7 bases at J, leaving 8 bases unmatched. The CDR3 spans 15 residues. The germline CDR1 and CDR2 sequences are SGDLS and YYNGEE.

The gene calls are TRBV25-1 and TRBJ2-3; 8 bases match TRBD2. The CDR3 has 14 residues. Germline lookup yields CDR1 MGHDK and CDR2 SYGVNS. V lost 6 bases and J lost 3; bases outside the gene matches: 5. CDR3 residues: CASRATGGTDTQYF. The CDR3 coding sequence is TGTGCCAGCAGGGCCACGGGAGGGACAGATACGCAGTATTTT.

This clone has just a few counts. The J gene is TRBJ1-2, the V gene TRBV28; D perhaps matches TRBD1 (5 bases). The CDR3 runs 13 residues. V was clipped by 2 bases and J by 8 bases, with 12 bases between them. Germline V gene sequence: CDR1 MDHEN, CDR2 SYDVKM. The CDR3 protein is CASSLGEGLGYTF. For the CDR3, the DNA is TGTGCCAGCAGTTTAGGGGAGGGGCTCGGCTACACCTTC.

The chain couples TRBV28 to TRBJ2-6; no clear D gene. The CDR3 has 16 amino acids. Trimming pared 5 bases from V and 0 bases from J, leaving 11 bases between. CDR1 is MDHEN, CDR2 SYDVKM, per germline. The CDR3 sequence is CASSATTFSGANVLTF. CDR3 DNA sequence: TGTGCCAGCAGTGCTACAACTTTCTCTGGGGCCAACGTCCTGACTTTC.